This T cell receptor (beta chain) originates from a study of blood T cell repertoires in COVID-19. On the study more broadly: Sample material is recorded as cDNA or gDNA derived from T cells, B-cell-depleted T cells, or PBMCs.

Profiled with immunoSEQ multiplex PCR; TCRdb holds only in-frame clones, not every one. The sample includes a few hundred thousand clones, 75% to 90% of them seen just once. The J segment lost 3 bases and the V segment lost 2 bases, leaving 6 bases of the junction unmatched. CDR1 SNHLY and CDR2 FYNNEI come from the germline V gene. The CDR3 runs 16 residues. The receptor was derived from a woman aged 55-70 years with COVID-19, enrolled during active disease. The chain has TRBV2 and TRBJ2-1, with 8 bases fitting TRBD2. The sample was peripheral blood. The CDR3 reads CASSEIGRGVYNEQFF. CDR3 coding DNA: TGTGCCAGCAGTGAAATAGGGCGGGGGGTCTACAATGAGCAGTTCTTC.